The 10 T cell receptor beta chains listed next were all sequenced from one sample in a study of patients and donors after allogeneic stem cell transplantation. TCRdb itself ran the RT-PCR reads through MiXCR, one entry per CDR3 protein. Here the sample spans about 400,000 distinct CDR3 sequences, 16% being singletons. The sequenced sample consisted of blood, either unsorted or a sorted T cell fraction (not recorded which). Receptors originate from a human donor who was either an allogeneic HSCT recipient or a stem cell or donor lymphocyte infusion donor (not recorded which). It is not recorded whose cells these are; they may come from a transplant donor.

V and J are TRBV29-1 and TRBJ1-2; possible D gene TRBD1, 6 bases. Germline V CDR1 and CDR2: SQVTM, ANQGSEA. V dropped 3 bases and J dropped 2 bases, with 16 bases sitting between them. The CDR3 sequence is 15 residues long. The CDR3 DNA sequence: TGCAGCGTTGATGGACAGACACGGAACAACTATGGCTACACCTTC. Its protein is CSVDGQTRNNYGYTF. Based on the CDR3 plus reference TRBV29-1 and TRBJ1-2, the full variable domain is SAVISQKPSRDICQRGTSLTIQCQVDSQVTMMFWYRQQPGQSLTLIATANQGSEATYESGFVIDKFPISRPNLTFSTLTVSNMSPEDSSIYLCSVDGQTRNNYGYTFGSGTRLTVV.

This clonotype was recorded at least ten times. The V gene is TRBV20-1, the J gene TRBJ1-5; the match to TRBD1 covers 9 bases. CDR3 size: 13 residues. Germline V gene lookup returns CDR1 DFQATT and CDR2 SNEGSKA (reference sequence). With V trimmed by 6 bases and J by 4 bases, 4 bases remained unmatched. The CDR3: CSAGQGSNQPQHF. Written as DNA, the CDR3 is TGCAGTGCGGGACAGGGATCTAATCAGCCCCAGCATTTT.

This clonotype has more than one count but fewer than ten. The chain couples TRBV12-3 or TRBV12-4 to TRBJ1-2; possible D gene TRBD1, 5 bases. V shed 2 bases and J shed 5 bases, with 18 bases lying between them. The CDR3 covers 16 residues. The CDR3 sequence is CASSLSLLGREYGYTF. CDR3 nucleotide sequence: TGTGCCAGCAGTTTAAGCCTCCTTGGCAGGGAGTATGGCTACACCTTC.

V is TRBV7-8 and J is TRBJ1-6; D might be TRBD1 (5 bases). The CDR3 has 15 residues. The germline V gene encodes CDR1 SGHVS and CDR2 FQNEAQ. V was trimmed by 6 bases and J by 6 bases, leaving 15 bases between them. The DNA for the CDR3 is TGTGCCAGCAGTCGGACGGGACCGACTAATTCACCCCTCCACTTT. As protein: CASSRTGPTNSPLHF. The full variable domain, rest sourced from reference TRBV7-8 and TRBJ1-6, is GAGVSQSPRYKVAKRGQDVALRCDPISGHVSLFWYQQALGQGPEFLTYFQNEAQLDKSGLPSDRFFAERPEGSVSTLKIQRTQQEDSAVYLCASSRTGPTNSPLHFGNGTRLTVT.

This clonotype turned up a few times. The rearrangement uses TRBV20-1 and TRBJ2-1, with 13 bases that match TRBD2. Looked up from germline, CDR1 is DFQATT and CDR2 is SNEGSKA (reference sequence). The length of the CDR3 is 15 residues. J was trimmed by 9 bases and V by 7 bases; bases with no gene match: 12. The DNA for the CDR3 is TGCAGTGTCTCAACACTAGCGGGAGGGCCGGGTGAGCAGTTCTTC. Protein product: CSVSTLAGGPGEQFF.

This clonotype was seen many times. CDR3 protein: CASPGRGDTEAFF. The CDR3 nucleotides are TGTGCCAGCCCTGGCAGGGGTGACACTGAAGCTTTCTTT. V gene TRBV6-1 combines with J gene TRBJ1-1; D perhaps matches TRBD1 (6 bases). The CDR3 is 13 amino acids. V was pared by 8 bases and J by 3 bases, with 13 bases between. Looked up from germline, CDR1 is MNHNS and CDR2 is SASEGT.

The chain couples TRBV4-2 to TRBJ1-2; D ambiguous. Deletions cut 0 bases from V and 8 bases from J, with 13 bases between. The CDR3 length is 14 residues. Germline CDR1 LGHNA, CDR2 YNFKEQ. The CDR3 loop is CASSQDPRNEGYTF. The CDR3 DNA is TGTGCCAGCAGCCAAGATCCCCGAAACGAGGGCTACACCTTC.

The chain links TRBV25-1 to TRBJ2-2; no clear D. Germline V gives CDR1 MGHDK, CDR2 SYGVNS. Trimming stripped 2 bases from V and 7 bases from J, with 8 bases between. This CDR3 has 13 residues. The CDR3 nucleotides read TGTGCCAGCAGTGAAGACCTGGGCGGGGAGCTGTTTTTT. It translates to CASSEDLGGELFF.

This clonotype was counted between two and nine times. V gene TRBV11-2 combines with J gene TRBJ1-4, with unresolved D. The CDR3 spans 15 residues. Germline V CDR1 and CDR2: SGHAT, FQNNGV. V was cut by 7 bases and J by 7 bases, with 19 bases left in between. CDR3 DNA sequence: TGTGCCAGCACCCCCAGGCCCGGAGGTGGTGAAAAACTGTTTTTT. This sequence encodes CASTPRPGGGEKLFF.

The V gene is TRBV6-1, the J gene TRBJ1-1; D gene unclear. This CDR3 comprises 12 residues. V was pared by 8 bases and J by 4 bases, with 11 bases between. Germline-derived CDR1 and CDR2 are MNHNS and SASEGT. CDR3 nucleotides: TGTGCCAGCGACGGTGGGTTCACTGAAGCTTTCTTT. It yields the protein CASDGGFTEAFF.